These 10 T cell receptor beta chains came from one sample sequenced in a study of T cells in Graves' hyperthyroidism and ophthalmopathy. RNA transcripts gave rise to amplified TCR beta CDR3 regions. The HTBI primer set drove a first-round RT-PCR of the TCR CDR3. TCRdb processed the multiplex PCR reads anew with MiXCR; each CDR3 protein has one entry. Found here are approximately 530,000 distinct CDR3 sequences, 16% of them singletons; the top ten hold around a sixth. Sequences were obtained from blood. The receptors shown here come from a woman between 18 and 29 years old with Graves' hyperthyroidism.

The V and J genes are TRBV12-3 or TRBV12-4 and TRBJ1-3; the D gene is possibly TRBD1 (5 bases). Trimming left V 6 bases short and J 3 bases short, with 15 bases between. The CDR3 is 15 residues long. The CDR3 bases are TGTGCCAGCAGCTTAACAGGCCCACTTGGAAACACCATATATTTT. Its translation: CASSLTGPLGNTIYF.

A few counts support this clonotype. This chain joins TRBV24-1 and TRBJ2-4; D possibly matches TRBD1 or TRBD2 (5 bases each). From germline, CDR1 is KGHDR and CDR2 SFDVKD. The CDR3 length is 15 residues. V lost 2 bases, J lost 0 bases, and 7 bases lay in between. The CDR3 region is CATSDSGLAKNIQYF. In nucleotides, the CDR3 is TGTGCCACCAGTGATTCGGGGCTAGCCAAAAACATTCAGTACTTC.

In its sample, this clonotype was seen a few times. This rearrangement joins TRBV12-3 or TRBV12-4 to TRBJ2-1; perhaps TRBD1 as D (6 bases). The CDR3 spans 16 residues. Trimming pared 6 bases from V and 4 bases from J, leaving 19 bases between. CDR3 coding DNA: TGTGCCAGCAGCCCCGAAAGAGGGACATTGTACAATGAGCAGTTCTTC. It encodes CASSPERGTLYNEQFF.

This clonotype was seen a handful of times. CDR3 nucleotides: TGCGCCAGCAGCGGGACCAACCAGCGGTGGGAGACCCAGTACTTC. Translated: CASSGTNQRWETQYF. This chain joins TRBV5-1 and TRBJ2-5, with D perhaps TRBD1 or TRBD2 (5 bases each). Trimming stripped 4 bases from V and 5 bases from J, with 18 bases between. The CDR3 covers 15 residues. In germline, CDR1 is SGHRS, CDR2 YFSETQ.

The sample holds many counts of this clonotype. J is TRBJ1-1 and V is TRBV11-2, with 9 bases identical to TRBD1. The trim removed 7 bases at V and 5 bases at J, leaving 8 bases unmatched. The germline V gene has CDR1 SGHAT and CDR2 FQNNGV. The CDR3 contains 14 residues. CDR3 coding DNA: TGTGCCAGCACGACTAACAGGGGGCGAACTGAAGCTTTCTTT. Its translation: CASTTNRGRTEAFF.

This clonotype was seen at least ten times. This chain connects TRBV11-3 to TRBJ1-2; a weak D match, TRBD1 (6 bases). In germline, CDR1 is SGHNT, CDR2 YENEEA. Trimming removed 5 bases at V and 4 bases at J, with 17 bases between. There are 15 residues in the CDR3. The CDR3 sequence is CASSLRAGDGYGYTF. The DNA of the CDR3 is TGTGCCAGCAGCCTACGGGCAGGGGACGGCTATGGCTACACCTTC.

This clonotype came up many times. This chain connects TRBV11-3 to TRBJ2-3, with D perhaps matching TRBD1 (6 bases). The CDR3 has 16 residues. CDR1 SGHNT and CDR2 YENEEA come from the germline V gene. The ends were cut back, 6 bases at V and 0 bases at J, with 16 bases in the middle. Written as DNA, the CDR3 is TGTGCCAGCAGGACCGGACAGACCCTTAGCACAGATACGCAGTATTTT. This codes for CASRTGQTLSTDTQYF.

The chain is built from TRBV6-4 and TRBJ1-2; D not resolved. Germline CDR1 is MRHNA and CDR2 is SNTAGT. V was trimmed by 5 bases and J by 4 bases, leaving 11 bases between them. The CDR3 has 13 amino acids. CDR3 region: CASSPGVGYGYTF. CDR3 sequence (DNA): TGTGCCAGCAGTCCCGGGGTCGGCTATGGCTACACCTTC.

This CDR3 is CASSLLYSEQYF. CDR3 DNA: TGTGCCAGCAGCTTGCTCTATTCGGAGCAGTACTTC. The V gene is TRBV5-5, the J gene TRBJ2-7; D gene uncertain. Germline V gene lookup returns CDR1 SGHKS and CDR2 YYEKEE (reference sequence). Trimming removed 1 base from V and 7 bases from J, with 9 bases in between. The CDR3 runs 12 residues.

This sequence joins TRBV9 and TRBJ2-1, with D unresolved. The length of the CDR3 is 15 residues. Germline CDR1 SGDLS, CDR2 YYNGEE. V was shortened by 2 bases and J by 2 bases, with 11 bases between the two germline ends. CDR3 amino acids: CASSVRLNPYNEQFF. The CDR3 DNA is TGTGCCAGCAGCGTTCGGCTAAATCCCTACAATGAGCAGTTCTTC.